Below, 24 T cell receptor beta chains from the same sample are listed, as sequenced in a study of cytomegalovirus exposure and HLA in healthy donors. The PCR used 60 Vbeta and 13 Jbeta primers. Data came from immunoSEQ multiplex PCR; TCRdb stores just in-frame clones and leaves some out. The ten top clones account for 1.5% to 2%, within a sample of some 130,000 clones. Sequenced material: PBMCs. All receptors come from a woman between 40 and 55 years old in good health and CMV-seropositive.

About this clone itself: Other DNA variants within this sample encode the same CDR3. The CDR3: CASSLVSGETQYF. The CDR3 region has the DNA TGCGCCAGCAGCTTGGTCTCGGGGGAGACCCAGTACTTC. The chain employs TRBV5-1 and TRBJ2-5; D may be TRBD2 (5 bases). Germline CDR1 reads SGHRS; CDR2 reads YFSETQ. The CDR3 runs to 13 residues. Trimming took 0 bases from V and 5 from J, leaving 8 bases between them.

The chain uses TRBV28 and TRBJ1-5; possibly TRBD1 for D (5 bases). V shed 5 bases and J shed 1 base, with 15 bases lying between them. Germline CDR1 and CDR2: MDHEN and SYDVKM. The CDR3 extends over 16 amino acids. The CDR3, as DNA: TGTGCCAGCAGTCTCTCGGGGGTTTGGAGCAATCAGCCCCAGCATTTT. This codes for CASSLSGVWSNQPQHF.

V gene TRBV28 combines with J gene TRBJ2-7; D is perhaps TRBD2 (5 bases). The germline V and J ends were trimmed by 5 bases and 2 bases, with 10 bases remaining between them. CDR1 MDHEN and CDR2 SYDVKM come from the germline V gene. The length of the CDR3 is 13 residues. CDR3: CASSITGAYEQYF. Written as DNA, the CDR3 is TGTGCCAGCAGTATAACCGGGGCCTACGAGCAGTACTTC.

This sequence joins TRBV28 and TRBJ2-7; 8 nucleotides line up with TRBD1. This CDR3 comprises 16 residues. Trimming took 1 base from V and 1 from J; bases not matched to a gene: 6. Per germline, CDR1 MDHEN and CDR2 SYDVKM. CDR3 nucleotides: TGTGCCAGCAGTTTATTAGGGACAGGAGGGTCCTACGAGCAGTACTTC. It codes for CASSLLGTGGSYEQYF.

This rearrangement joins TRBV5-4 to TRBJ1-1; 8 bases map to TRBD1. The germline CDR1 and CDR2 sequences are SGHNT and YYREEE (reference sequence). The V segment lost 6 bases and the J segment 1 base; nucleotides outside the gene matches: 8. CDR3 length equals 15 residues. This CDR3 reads CASNPSDRANTEAFF. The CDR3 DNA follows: TGTGCCAGCAACCCTTCGGACAGGGCGAACACTGAAGCTTTCTTT.

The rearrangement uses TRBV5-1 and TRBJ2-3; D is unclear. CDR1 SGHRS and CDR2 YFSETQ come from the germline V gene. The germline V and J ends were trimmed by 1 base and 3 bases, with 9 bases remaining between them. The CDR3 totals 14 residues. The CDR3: CASSLSAWTDTQYF. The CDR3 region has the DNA TGCGCCAGCAGCTTGAGTGCGTGGACAGATACGCAGTATTTT.

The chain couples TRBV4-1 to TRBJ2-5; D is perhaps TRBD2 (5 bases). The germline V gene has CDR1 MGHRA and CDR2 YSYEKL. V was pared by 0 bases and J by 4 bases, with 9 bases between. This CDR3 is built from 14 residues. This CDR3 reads CASSQEAVRETQYF. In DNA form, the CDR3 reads TGCGCCAGCAGCCAAGAAGCGGTGCGAGAGACCCAGTACTTC.

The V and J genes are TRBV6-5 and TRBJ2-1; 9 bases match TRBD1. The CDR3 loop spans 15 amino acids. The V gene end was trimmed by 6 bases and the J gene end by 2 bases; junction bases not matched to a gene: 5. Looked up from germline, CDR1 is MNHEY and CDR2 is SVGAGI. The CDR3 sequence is CASSRDREPYNEQFF. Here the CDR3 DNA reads TGTGCCAGCAGCAGGGACAGGGAGCCCTACAATGAGCAGTTCTTC.

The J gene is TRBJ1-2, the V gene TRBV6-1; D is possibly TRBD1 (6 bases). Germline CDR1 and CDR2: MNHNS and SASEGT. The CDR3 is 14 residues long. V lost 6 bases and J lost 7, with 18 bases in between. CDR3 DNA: TGTGCCAGCAGGGGGGTGGGGGCCTTGCGTGGCTACACCTTC. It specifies CASRGVGALRGYTF.

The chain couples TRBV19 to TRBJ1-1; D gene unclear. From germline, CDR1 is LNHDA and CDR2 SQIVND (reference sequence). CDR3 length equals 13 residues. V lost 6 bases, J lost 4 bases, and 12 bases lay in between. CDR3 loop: CASSKSVGTEAFF. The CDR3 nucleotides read TGTGCCAGTAGCAAGTCGGTTGGCACTGAAGCTTTCTTT. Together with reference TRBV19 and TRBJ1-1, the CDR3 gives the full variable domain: DGGITQSPKYLFRKEGQNVTLSCEQNLNHDAMYWYRQDPGQGLRLIYYSQIVNDFQKGDIAEGYSVSREKKESFPLTVTSAQKNPTAFYLCASSKSVGTEAFFGQGTRLTVV.

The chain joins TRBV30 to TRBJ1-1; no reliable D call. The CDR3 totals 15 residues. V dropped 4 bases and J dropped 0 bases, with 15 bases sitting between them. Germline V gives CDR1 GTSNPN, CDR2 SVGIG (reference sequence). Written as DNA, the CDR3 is TGTGCCTGGAAAACCTTCGGGTCCATGAACACTGAAGCTTTCTTT. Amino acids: CAWKTFGSMNTEAFF.

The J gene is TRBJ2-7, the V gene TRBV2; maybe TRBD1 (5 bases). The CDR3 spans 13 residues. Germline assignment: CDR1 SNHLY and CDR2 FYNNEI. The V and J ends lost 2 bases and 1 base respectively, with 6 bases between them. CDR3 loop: CASSEQGSYEQYF. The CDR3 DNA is TGTGCCAGCAGTGAACAGGGATCCTACGAGCAGTACTTC.

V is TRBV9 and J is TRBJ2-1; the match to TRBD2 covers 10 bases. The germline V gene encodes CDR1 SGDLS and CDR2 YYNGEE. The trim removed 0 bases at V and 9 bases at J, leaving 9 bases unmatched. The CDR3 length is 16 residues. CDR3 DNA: TGTGCCAGCAGCGTAGGCAGCGGGAGGGCCTATAGTGAGCAGTTCTTC. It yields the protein CASSVGSGRAYSEQFF.

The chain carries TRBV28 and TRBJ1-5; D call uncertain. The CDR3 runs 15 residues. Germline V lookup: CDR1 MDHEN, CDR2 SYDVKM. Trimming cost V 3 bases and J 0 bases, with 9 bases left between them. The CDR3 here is CASSLGGYSNQPQHF. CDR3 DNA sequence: TGTGCCAGCAGTTTGGGCGGGTATAGCAATCAGCCCCAGCATTTT.

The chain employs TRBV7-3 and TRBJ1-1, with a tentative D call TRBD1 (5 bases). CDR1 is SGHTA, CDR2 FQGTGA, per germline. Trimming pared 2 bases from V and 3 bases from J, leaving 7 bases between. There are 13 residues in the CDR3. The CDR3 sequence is CASSLQGYTEAFF. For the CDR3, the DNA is TGTGCCAGCAGCTTACAGGGCTACACTGAAGCTTTCTTT.

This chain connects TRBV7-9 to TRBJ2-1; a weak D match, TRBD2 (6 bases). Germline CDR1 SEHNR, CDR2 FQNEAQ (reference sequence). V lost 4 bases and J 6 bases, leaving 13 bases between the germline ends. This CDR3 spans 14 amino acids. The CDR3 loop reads CASSWGLGGNEQFF. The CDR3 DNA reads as TGTGCCAGCAGCTGGGGACTGGGCGGCAATGAGCAGTTCTTC.

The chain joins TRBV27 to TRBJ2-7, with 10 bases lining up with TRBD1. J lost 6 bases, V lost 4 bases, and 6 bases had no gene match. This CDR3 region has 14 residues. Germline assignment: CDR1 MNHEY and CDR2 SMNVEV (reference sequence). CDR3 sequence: CASSSTGGRSEQYF. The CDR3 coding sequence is TGTGCCAGCAGTTCGACAGGGGGCCGATCCGAGCAGTACTTC.

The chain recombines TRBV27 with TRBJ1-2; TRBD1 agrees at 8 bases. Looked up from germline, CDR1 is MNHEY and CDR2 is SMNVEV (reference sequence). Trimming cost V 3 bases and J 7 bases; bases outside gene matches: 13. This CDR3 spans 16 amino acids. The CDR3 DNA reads TGTGCCAGCAGTTTTTATCCGGCCGGACAGGGTAGTGGCTACACCTTC. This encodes CASSFYPAGQGSGYTF.

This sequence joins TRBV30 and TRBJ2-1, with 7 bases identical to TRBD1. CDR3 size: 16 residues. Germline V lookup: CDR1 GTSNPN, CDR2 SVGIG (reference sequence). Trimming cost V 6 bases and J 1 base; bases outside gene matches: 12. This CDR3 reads CACQTGSMISYNEQFF. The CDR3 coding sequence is TGTGCCTGCCAGACAGGGAGCATGATATCCTACAATGAGCAGTTCTTC.

This CDR3 is CASSQSGTRGSGEQFF. The CDR3 nucleotides read TGTGCCAGCAGCCAATCCGGGACTAGGGGGTCGGGTGAGCAGTTCTTC. The gene calls are TRBV4-2 and TRBJ2-1; 8 nucleotides agree with TRBD2. Germline V gives CDR1 LGHNA, CDR2 YNFKEQ. V trimming: 2 bases; J trimming: 9 bases; junction bases outside the gene matches: 12. The CDR3 loop spans 16 amino acids.

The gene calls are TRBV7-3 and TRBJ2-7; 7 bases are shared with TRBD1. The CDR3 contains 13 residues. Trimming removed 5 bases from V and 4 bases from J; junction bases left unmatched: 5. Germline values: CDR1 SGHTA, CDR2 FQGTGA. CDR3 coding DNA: TGTGCCAGCAGCCAAGCAGGGGGATACGAGCAGTACTTC. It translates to CASSQAGGYEQYF. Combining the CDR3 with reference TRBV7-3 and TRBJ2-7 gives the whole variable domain GAGVSQTPSNKVTEKGKYVELRCDPISGHTALYWYRQSLGQGPEFLIYFQGTGAADDSGLPNDRFFAVRPEGSVSTLKIQRTERGDSAVYLCASSQAGGYEQYFGPGTRLTVT.

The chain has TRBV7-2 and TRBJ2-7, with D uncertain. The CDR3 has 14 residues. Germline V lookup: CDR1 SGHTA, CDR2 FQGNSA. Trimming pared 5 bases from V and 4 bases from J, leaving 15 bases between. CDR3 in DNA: TGTGCCAGCAGCCGGGTAGGAATCGGGTACGAGCAGTACTTC. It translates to CASSRVGIGYEQYF. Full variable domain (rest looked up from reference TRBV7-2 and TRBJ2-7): GAGVSQSPSNKVTEKGKDVELRCDPISGHTALYWYRQSLGQGLEFLIYFQGNSAPDKSGLPSDRFSAERTGGSVSTLTIQRTQQEDSAVYLCASSRVGIGYEQYFGPGTRLTVT.

The CDR3, as DNA: TGTGCCAGCAGCGTGCCGGGACAGGGGGACTATGGCTACACCTTC. Translation: CASSVPGQGDYGYTF. The genes are TRBV9 and TRBJ1-2; 11 bases align to TRBD1. The trim removed 2 bases at V and 3 bases at J, leaving 3 bases unmatched. The CDR3 is 15 amino acids. Germline-derived CDR1 and CDR2 are SGDLS and YYNGEE.

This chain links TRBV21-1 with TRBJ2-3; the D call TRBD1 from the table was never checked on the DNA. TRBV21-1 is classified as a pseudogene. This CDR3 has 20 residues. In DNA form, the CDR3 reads TGTGCCAGCAGCCGTCGAAATTTAGGGGGTCTAAATCTAAGCACAGATACGCAGTATTTT. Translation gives CASSRRNLGGLNLSTDTQYF.